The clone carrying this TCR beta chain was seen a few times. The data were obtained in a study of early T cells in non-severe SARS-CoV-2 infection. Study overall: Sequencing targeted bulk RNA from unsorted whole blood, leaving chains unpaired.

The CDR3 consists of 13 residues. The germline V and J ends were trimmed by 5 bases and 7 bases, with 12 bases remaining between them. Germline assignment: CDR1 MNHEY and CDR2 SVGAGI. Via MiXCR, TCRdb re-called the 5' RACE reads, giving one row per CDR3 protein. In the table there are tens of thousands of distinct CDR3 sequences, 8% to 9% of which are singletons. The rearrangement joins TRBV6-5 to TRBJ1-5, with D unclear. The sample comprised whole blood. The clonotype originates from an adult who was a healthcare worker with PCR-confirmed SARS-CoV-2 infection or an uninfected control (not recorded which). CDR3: CASSPLTGQPQHF. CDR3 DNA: TGTGCCAGCAGTCCCCTTACTGGGCAGCCCCAGCATTTT.